This is a list of T cell receptor beta chains from one sample in a study of CD4 T cells in relation to SARS-CoV-2 and coronaviruses. The table came from immunoSEQ multiplex PCR; TCRdb's copy has only in-frame clones and leaves some out. The data show around 11,000 clones, approximately 87% seen once. The sequenced material came from naive CD4+ T cells from PBMCs. These receptors were collected from an adult with COVID-19. Each CDR3 is given with its conserved first and last residue. A D gene is named only where the DNA matches it firmly. Size is omitted from some rows. Given values are once, few, many or a class for expanded clones.

-	TRBV9	-	TRBJ1-1	CASSSGLVNTEAFF	TGTGCCAGCAGCTCAGGGTTAGTGAACACTGAAGCTTTCTTT
-	TRBV7-2	-	TRBJ2-5	CASSLGGVQKETQYF	TGTGCCAGCAGCTTAGGGGGCGTCCAAAAAGAGACCCAGTACTTC
TRBD2	TRBV5-4	-	TRBJ2-7	CASSPGLAGPEEQYF	TGTGCCAGCAGCCCGGGACTAGCGGGGCCTGAAGAGCAGTACTTC
-	TRBV9	-	TRBJ1-4	CASSVGLGETNEKLFF	TGTGCCAGCAGCGTAGGTCTTGGGGAAACTAATGAAAAACTGTTTTTT
-	TRBV28	-	TRBJ2-5	CASSSVAEETQYF	TGTGCCAGCAGTTCTGTAGCGGAAGAGACCCAGTACTTC
TRBD2	TRBV7-6	-	TRBJ2-1	CASSPGGGRTYNEQFF	TGTGCCAGCAGCCCTGGCGGGGGACGGACCTACAATGAGCAGTTCTTC
TRBD1	TRBV7-8	-	TRBJ1-4	CASSEGGSNEKLFF	TGTGCCAGCAGCGAAGGGGGCTCTAATGAAAAACTGTTTTTT
-	TRBV6-5	-	TRBJ2-7	CASRVGVGGEEQYF	TGTGCCAGCAGGGTTGGGGTTGGTGGGGAAGAGCAGTACTTC
TRBD1	TRBV7-9	once	TRBJ2-5	CASSPDRGQETQYF	TGTGCCAGCAGCCCGGACAGGGGGCAAGAGACCCAGTACTTC
TRBD2	TRBV3-1/TRBV3-2	-	TRBJ2-5	CASSTTRQWAGGLSGRGAYF	TGTGCCAGCAGCACGACAAGGCAGTGGGCGGGGGGGCTGTCCGGCCGGGGTGCGTACTTC
TRBD2	TRBV10-3	few	TRBJ2-2	CATRGGAGGTGELFF	TGTGCCACCAGGGGAGGCGCGGGGGGAACCGGGGAGCTGTTTTTT
-	TRBV7-2	-	TRBJ2-5	CASSHTGFRETQYF	TGTGCCAGCAGCCATACAGGGTTCCGGGAGACCCAGTACTTC
TRBD1	TRBV19	-	TRBJ2-7	CASSLQGNEQYF	TGTGCCAGTAGCTTACAGGGGAACGAGCAGTACTTC
TRBD2	TRBV19	once	TRBJ2-4	CASKSSGGADIQYF	TGTGCCAGTAAGTCGTCCGGGGGGGCGGACATTCAGTACTTC
TRBD2	TRBV27	-	TRBJ2-3	CASSLLAWTSGPDTQYF	TGTGCCAGCAGTTTACTCGCGTGGACTAGCGGGCCCGATACGCAGTATTTT
-	TRBV19	-	TRBJ1-6	CASSIAYTNSPLHF	TGTGCCAGTAGTATCGCCTATACTAATTCACCCCTCCACTTT
-	TRBV9	-	TRBJ2-1	CASSVENPSYNEQFF	TGTGCCAGCAGCGTGGAAAACCCATCCTACAATGAGCAGTTCTTC
-	TRBV6-5	-	TRBJ1-3	CASSSNRVPRYTIYF	TGTGCCAGCAGTTCAAACCGGGTCCCCCGTTACACCATATATTTT
TRBD2	TRBV23-1	-	TRBJ2-1	CASSPTGGAHNEQFF	TGCGCCAGCAGTCCTACCGGGGGGGCCCACAATGAGCAGTTCTTC
-	TRBV6-5	-	TRBJ2-2	CASERRGLGGELFF	TGTGCCAGCGAACGCAGGGGCCTAGGCGGGGAGCTGTTTTTT
TRBD1	TRBV30	-	TRBJ2-1	CAWSNPDRGHEQFF	TGTGCCTGGAGTAACCCGGACAGGGGGCATGAGCAGTTCTTC
-	TRBV7-8	-	TRBJ2-7	CASRTGTVSYEQYF	TGTGCCAGCAGAACAGGGACGGTCTCCTACGAGCAGTACTTC
-	TRBV2	-	TRBJ1-6	CASSGSGRRYNSPLHF	TGTGCCAGCAGTGGTTCCGGCAGACGTTATAATTCACCCCTCCACTTT
-	TRBV2	-	TRBJ2-1	CASSEAARGYNEQFF	TGTGCCAGCAGTGAGGCGGCCAGAGGCTACAATGAGCAGTTCTTC
-	TRBV28	-	TRBJ1-5	CASRERGRVLGNQPQHF	TGTGCCAGCAGAGAAAGGGGGAGGGTGTTGGGCAATCAGCCCCAGCATTTT
-	TRBV7-2	-	TRBJ2-3	CASSGDLGDTQYF	TGTGCCAGCAGCGGCGACCTAGGAGATACGCAGTATTTT